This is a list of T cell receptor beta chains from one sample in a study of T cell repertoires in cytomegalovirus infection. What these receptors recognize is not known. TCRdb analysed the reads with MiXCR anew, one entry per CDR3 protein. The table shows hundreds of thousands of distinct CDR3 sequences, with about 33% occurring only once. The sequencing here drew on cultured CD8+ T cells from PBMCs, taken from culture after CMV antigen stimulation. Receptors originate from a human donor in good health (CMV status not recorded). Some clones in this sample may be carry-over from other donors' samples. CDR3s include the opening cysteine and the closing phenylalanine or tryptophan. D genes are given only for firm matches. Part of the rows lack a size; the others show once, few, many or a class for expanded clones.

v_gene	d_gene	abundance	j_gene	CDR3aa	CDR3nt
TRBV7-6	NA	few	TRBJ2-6	CASSSARQNSGANVLTF	TGTGCCAGCAGCTCCGCCCGACAAAACTCTGGGGCCAACGTCCTGACTTTC
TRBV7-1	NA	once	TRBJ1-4	CASSHSMGNEKLFF	TGTGCCAGCAGCCATTCTATGGGTAATGAAAAACTGTTTTTT
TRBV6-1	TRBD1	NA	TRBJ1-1	CASNTGVRNTEAFF	TGTGCCAGCAATACAGGGGTCAGAAACACTGAAGCTTTCTTT
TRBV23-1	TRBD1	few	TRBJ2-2	CASSQSTGQGAKTNTGELFF	TGCGCCAGCAGTCAATCTACGGGACAGGGGGCGAAGACGAACACCGGGGAGCTGTTTTTT
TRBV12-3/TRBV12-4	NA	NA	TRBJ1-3	CASSFTDFSGNTIYF	TGTGCCAGCAGCTTTACGGACTTCTCTGGAAACACCATATATTTT
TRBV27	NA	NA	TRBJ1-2	CASSPAAFRPEDGYTF	TGTGCCAGCAGTCCGGCAGCCTTTAGGCCTGAGGATGGCTACACCTTC
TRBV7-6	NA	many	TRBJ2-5	CASSLGQGKETQYF	TGTGCCAGCAGCTTAGGGCAGGGTAAAGAGACCCAGTACTTC
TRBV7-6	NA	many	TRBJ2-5	CASSPRDTQETQYF	TGTGCCAGCAGCCCGCGGGACACCCAAGAGACCCAGTACTTC
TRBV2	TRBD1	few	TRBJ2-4	CASSGDRAKEYF	TGTGCCAGCAGTGGGGACAGGGCCAAGGAGTACTTC
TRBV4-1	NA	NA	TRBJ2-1	CASSPPGPLDEQFF	TGCGCCAGCAGCCCGCCAGGGCCCCTCGATGAGCAGTTCTTC
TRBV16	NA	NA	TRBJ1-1	CASSQAEYTEAFF	TGTGCCAGCAGCCAAGCGGAATACACTGAAGCTTTCTTT
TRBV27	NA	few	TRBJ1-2	CASSLGSVYGYTF	TGTGCCAGCAGCCTGGGGAGCGTCTATGGCTACACCTTC
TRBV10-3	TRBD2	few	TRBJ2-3	CAIRVSSGSTDTQYF	TGTGCCATCAGGGTCTCTAGCGGGAGCACAGATACGCAGTATTTT
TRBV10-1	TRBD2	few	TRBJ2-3	CASSESIASGRDTQYF	TGCGCCAGCAGTGAGTCGATAGCTAGCGGGCGAGATACGCAGTATTTT
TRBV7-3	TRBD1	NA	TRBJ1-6	CASSLTPIGTGINSPLHF	TGTGCCAGCAGCTTAACTCCAATCGGGACAGGGATTAATTCACCCCTCCACTTT
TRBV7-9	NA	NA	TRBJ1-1	CASSLGGQIEAFF	TGTGCCAGCAGCTTAGGGGGCCAAATTGAAGCTTTCTTT
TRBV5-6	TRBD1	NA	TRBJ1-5	CASSISGTGMVLGNQPQHF	TGTGCCAGCAGCATATCCGGGACAGGGATGGTTTTGGGGAATCAGCCCCAGCATTTT
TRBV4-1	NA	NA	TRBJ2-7	CASSQDSVASVYEQYF	TGTGCCAGCAGCCAAGATTCGGTGGCTAGCGTTTACGAGCAGTACTTC
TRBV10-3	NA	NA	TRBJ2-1	CATREGGGDEQFF	TGTGCCACCAGAGAGGGGGGGGGCGATGAGCAGTTCTTC
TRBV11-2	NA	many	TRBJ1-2	CASSNYGYTF	TGTGCCAGCAGCAACTATGGCTACACCTTC
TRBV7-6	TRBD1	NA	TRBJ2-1	CASSLEVQGAHNEQFF	TGTGCCAGCAGCTTAGAGGTACAGGGGGCACACAATGAGCAGTTCTTC
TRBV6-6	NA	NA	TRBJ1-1	CASSYDGGYTEAFF	TGTGCCAGCAGTTACGACGGAGGGTACACTGAAGCTTTCTTT
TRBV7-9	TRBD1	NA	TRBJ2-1	CASSSPGQGSHEQFF	TGTGCCAGCAGCTCTCCGGGACAGGGATCCCATGAGCAGTTCTTC
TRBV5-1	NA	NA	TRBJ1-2	CASSAGTPEGYTF	TGCGCCAGCAGCGCCGGGACACCGGAAGGCTACACCTTC
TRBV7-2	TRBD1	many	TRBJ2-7	CASSLVPDRRLAYEQYF	TGTGCCAGCAGCTTAGTTCCGGACAGGAGACTTGCTTACGAGCAGTACTTC
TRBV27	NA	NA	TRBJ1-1	CASSLFGGRWAFF	TGTGCCAGCAGTTTATTCGGGGGAAGGTGGGCTTTCTTT
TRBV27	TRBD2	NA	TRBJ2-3	CASSILAGATDTQYF	TGTGCCAGCAGTATACTAGCGGGGGCCACAGATACGCAGTATTTT
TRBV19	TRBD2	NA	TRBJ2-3	CASSELAGALVDTQYF	TGTGCCAGTAGTGAACTAGCGGGGGCCTTGGTAGATACGCAGTATTTT
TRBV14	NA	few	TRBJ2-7	CASSQEEGHFYEQYF	TGTGCCAGCAGCCAAGAGGAGGGTCATTTCTACGAGCAGTACTTC
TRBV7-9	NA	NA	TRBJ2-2	CASRRPGHYTGELFF	TGTGCCAGCAGACGACCAGGACATTACACCGGGGAGCTGTTTTTT
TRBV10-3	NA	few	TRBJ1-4	CAIGTENEKLFF	TGTGCCATCGGTACAGAGAATGAAAAACTGTTTTTT
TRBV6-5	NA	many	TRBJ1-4	CASSYSLGEKLFF	TGTGCCAGCAGTTACTCGTTGGGTGAAAAACTGTTTTTT
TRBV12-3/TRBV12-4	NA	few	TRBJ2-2	CATWRGTGELFF	TGTGCCACCTGGAGAGGAACCGGGGAGCTGTTTTTT
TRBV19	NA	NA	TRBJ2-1	CASSIWTEGYNEQFF	TGTGCCAGTAGTATTTGGACAGAGGGGTACAATGAGCAGTTCTTC
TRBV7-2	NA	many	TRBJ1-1	CASSLARRLNTEAFF	TGTGCCAGCAGCTTAGCTCGCAGACTTAACACTGAAGCTTTCTTT
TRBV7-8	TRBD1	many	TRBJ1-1	CASSLVWEGATTEAFF	TGTGCCAGCAGCTTAGTTTGGGAGGGGGCCACCACTGAAGCTTTCTTT
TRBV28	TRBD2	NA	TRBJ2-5	CASSLAAGDRETQYF	TGTGCCAGCAGTTTGGCAGCGGGGGATCGTGAGACCCAGTACTTC
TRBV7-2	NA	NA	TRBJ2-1	CASSLGLEDSYNEQFF	TGTGCCAGCAGCTTAGGGCTAGAGGACTCCTACAATGAGCAGTTCTTC
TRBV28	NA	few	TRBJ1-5	CASSFFDLNQPQHF	TGTGCCAGCAGTTTTTTTGACCTTAATCAGCCCCAGCATTTT